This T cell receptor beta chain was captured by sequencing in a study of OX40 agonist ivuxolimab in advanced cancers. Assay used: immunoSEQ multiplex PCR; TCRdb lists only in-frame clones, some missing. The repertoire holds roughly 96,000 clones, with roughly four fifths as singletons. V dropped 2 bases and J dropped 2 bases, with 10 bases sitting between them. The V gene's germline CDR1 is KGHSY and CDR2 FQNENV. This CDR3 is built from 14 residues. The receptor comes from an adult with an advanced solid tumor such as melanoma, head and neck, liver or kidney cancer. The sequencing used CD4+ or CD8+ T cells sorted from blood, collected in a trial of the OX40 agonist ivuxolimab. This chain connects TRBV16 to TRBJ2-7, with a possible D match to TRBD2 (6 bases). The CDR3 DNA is TGTGCCAGCAGCCAACAGGGAGGCCCCTACGAGCAGTACTTC. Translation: CASSQQGGPYEQYF.